These 9 T cell receptor beta chains were all obtained from the same sample, sequenced in a study of shared clonotypes between healthy human individuals. Generated by immunoSEQ multiplex PCR, the TCRdb table keeps only in-frame clones and is missing some. Counted here are roughly 1 million clones, around 76% occurring once; the ten biggest clones make up approximately 1.5%. Sequenced: memory CD4+ T cells sorted from blood. Regarding subset: CD45RA-negative fraction. The receptors here all came from a man in his late teens or twenties in good health.

The rearrangement joins TRBV30 to TRBJ2-3, with a tentative D call TRBD2 (5 bases). V shed 3 bases and J shed 13 bases, with 14 bases lying between them. This CDR3 spans 11 amino acids. The V gene's germline CDR1 is GTSNPN and CDR2 SVGIG (reference sequence). CDR3 region: CAWSTTTMEYF. DNA for the CDR3: TGTGCCTGGAGCACGACTACTATGGAGTATTTT.

This chain links TRBV7-9 with TRBJ2-7, with D perhaps TRBD1 or TRBD2 (6 bases each). V was shortened by 3 bases and J by 1 base, with 10 bases between the two germline ends. The germline CDR1 and CDR2 sequences are SEHNR and FQNEAQ (reference sequence). The CDR3 extends over 14 amino acids. The CDR3 is CASSLRGDSYEQYF. The CDR3 coding sequence is TGTGCCAGCAGCTTGAGGGGGGATTCCTACGAGCAGTACTTC.

V usage is TRBV27 and J usage is TRBJ1-4; TRBD1 matches 9 bases. The V gene end was trimmed by 8 bases and the J gene end by 8 bases; junction bases not matched to a gene: 9. Germline CDR1 reads MNHEY; CDR2 reads SMNVEV (reference sequence). The CDR3 is 14 amino acids. In nucleotides, the CDR3 is TGTGCCAGCGGGGCCCGGGACAGGGAGGAAAAACTGTTTTTT. Amino acids: CASGARDREEKLFF.

The chain combines TRBV7-9 with TRBJ2-1; TRBD1 aligns across 11 bases. In germline, CDR1 is SEHNR, CDR2 FQNEAQ (reference sequence). The V and J ends lost 1 base and 7 bases, in that order; junction bases with no gene match: 3. The CDR3 is made up of 15 amino acids. The DNA for the CDR3 is TGTGCCAGCAGCTTAGGGACAGGGGGCTGGAATGAGCAGTTCTTC. Amino acids: CASSLGTGGWNEQFF. The full variable domain, rest sourced from reference TRBV7-9 and TRBJ2-1, is DTGVSQNPRHKITKRGQNVTFRCDPISEHNRLYWYRQTLGQGPEFLTYFQNEAQLEKSRLLSDRFSAERPKGSFSTLEIQRTEQGDSAMYLCASSLGTGGWNEQFFGPGTRLTVL.

The J gene is TRBJ2-5, the V gene TRBV4-1, with 10 bases aligning to TRBD1. V lost 0 bases to trimming and J lost 5 bases; unmatched junction nucleotides: 6. CDR3 length: 16 residues. Per the germline V gene, CDR1 is MGHRA and CDR2 is YSYEKL. CDR3 region: CASSQDRTGGWETQYF. In DNA form, the CDR3 reads TGCGCCAGCAGCCAAGACCGGACAGGGGGTTGGGAGACCCAGTACTTC.

The chain recombines TRBV27 with TRBJ1-5, with unresolved D. Between the trimmed V and J ends, which lost 5 bases and 0 bases, there was a span of 5 bases. There are 13 residues in the CDR3. Germline assignment: CDR1 MNHEY and CDR2 SMNVEV (reference sequence). CDR3 amino acids: CASSTYSNQPQHF. CDR3 coding DNA: TGTGCCAGCAGTACGTATAGCAATCAGCCCCAGCATTTT.

A note on this clone: A much larger clone sits a single nucleotide away, making a read error possible. The chain recombines TRBV29-1 with TRBJ1-1; D call uncertain. Germline values: CDR1 SQVTM, CDR2 ANQGSEA. The CDR3 is 12 residues long. The CDR3 nucleotides are TGCAGCTCCTTAACGGGGAACACTGAAGCTCTCTTT. Translating it yields CSSLTGNTEALF.

This sequence joins TRBV15 and TRBJ1-2, with 12 bases matching TRBD1. CDR3 length equals 19 residues. V lost 0 bases to trimming and J lost 4 bases; unmatched junction nucleotides: 12. Per the germline V gene, CDR1 is LNHNV and CDR2 is YYDKDF (reference sequence). The CDR3 spells CATSRDGSGGTGGIYGYTF. The CDR3 nucleotides read TGTGCCACCAGCAGAGATGGGTCCGGCGGGACAGGGGGCATCTATGGCTACACCTTC.

The V and J genes are TRBV2 and TRBJ1-5; no reliable D call. This CDR3 region has 18 residues. Germline V CDR1 and CDR2: SNHLY, FYNNEI. V was trimmed by 4 bases and J by 0 bases, leaving 19 bases between them. The CDR3 DNA is TGTGCCAGCAGTGTGAGCCGCATCGGCAGATATAGCAATCAGCCCCAGCATTTT. The encoded protein is CASSVSRIGRYSNQPQHF.